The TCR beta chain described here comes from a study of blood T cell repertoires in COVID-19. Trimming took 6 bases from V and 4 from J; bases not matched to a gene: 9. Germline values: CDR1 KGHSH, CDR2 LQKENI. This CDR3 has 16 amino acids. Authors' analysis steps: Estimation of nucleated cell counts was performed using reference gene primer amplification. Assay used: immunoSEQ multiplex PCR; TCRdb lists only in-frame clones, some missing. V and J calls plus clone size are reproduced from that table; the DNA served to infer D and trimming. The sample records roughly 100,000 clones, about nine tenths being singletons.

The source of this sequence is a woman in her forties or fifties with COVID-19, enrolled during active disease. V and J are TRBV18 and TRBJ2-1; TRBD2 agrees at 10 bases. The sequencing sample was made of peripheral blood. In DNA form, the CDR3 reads TGTGCCAGCTCGAAAAGGCAGACTAGCGGGTACAATGAGCAGTTCTTC. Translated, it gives CASSKRQTSGYNEQFF.